The TCR beta chain under discussion was sequenced for a study of identical twins listed by TCRdb under 2016. Regarding the complete study: To test whether fetal clonotypes persist, the study used deep sequencing on TCR alpha and beta repertoires from monozygotic twins, unrelated adults of various ages, and cord blood. To rule out contamination, replicate twin experiments were performed at different times with different library preparation protocols.

Only healthy Caucasian donors were included. The twin cohort comprised three pairs of female monozygotic twins, all aged roughly 18 to 30 years. CD4+ and CD8+ T cell populations were isolated with positive isolation kits from Invitrogen. Via the germline V gene, CDR1 is SQVTM and CDR2 ANQGSEA. The CDR3 spans 14 residues, from the cysteine through the phenylalanine. Kept here is only the CDR3 DNA, which spans 42 bases and is read in frame from base 1. The V end gives up 7 bases and the J end 6 bases, leaving 5 bases in the junction not matched to a gene. This clonotype was detected only once. The target of this receptor is not known. Base qualities are not at hand, and no much larger clone is one base apart. The paper's findings and limits, for the study overall: In monozygotic twins, recombination models systematically underestimated out-of-frame TCR alpha sharing, but the models matched the sharing seen between unrelated individuals. Compared with coincidental sharing between unrelated individuals, out-of-frame TCR alpha sequences shared between twins had an excess of sequences with low generation probability. Conclusions relied on cross-sectional statistical analysis, since the same donors could not be followed over many years. Zero-insertion analyses could be partly confounded by invariant T cells such as MAIT and iNKT, although diverse VJ usage argued against such confounding for most clonotypes. Excess twin sharing in beta out-of-frame sequences was weaker because fewer shared sequences lowered the signal-to-noise ratio. Abundant cord blood beta clonotypes carried fewer insertions; young adult naive repertoires showed a weaker similar trend, while memory repertoires showed none.

Preparation of the library involved 5' RACE. The reads were generated on an Illumina HiSeq 2000. A universal primer binding site was added through template switching, and the final cDNA carried a unique molecular identifier so that TCR cDNA molecules could be counted accurately. First-strand cDNA for TCR alpha and beta chains was synthesized from specific primers in the conserved constant-segment region. Each cDNA library was double barcoded, with a SMART-Mk sample barcode plus Illumina barcodes, to control for contamination. TruSeq adapter sequences and Illumina sample barcodes were added in two successive PCR steps. The TCR alpha and beta cDNA libraries were sequenced on the Illumina HiSeq platform using custom primers. From the authors' description of their analysis: MiGEC processed the raw reads to extract unique molecular identifiers, while MiXCR was used to determine the CDR3 positions. For each individual, recombination models were inferred using an EM algorithm with the repgenHMM and IGoR tools. The analysis of shared clonotypes was done with the tcR package in R, with sharing normalized by the product of cloneset sizes. To study raw recombination free of thymic and clonal selection effects, out-of-frame nonproductive sequences were analyzed. In-frame beta chains were kept once TCRdb had trimmed the public reads at Q25 with fastp and called clones with MiXCR. Entries that share a CDR3 protein sequence are merged under the most common genes and DNA. TCRdb assigned the V and J calls; the authors' analysis was not used. Recorded for this sample are around 490,000 distinct CDR3 sequences; approximately 16% of them occurred a single time. In total, the top ten clones hold 0.44% of the sample.

The data also belong to a second study, concerning yellow fever vaccine responses in identical twins. Taken from the second paper: The T cell response to vaccination in identical twins was reported by the authors to appear partly convergent and partly personalized. In identical twins, the study followed T cell clones that responded to the vaccine with precision.

The chain is encoded by TRBV29-1 joined to TRBJ2-1, with TRBD2 matching 14 junction bases. Sequences were obtained from CD4+ T cells sorted from blood. This TCR came from a woman between 18 and 29 years old in good health. The DNA is TGCAGCGGCGGACTAGCGGGAGGCGTCAATGAGCAGTTCTTC. Translated, it reads CSGGLAGGVNEQFF.